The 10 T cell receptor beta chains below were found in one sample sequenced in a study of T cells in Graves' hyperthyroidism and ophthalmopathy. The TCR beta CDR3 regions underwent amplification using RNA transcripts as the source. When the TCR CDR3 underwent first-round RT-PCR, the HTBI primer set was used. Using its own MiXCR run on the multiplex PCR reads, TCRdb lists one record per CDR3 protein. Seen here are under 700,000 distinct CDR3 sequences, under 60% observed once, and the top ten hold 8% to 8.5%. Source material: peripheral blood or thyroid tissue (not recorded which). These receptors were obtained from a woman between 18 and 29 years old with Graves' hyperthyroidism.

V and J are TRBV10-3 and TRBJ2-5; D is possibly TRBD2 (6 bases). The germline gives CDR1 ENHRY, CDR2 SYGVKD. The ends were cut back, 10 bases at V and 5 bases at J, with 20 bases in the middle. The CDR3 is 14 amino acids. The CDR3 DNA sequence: TGTGCCAGCAGCCTGGAGGGGCCCAGCGAGACCCAGTACTTC. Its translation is CASSLEGPSETQYF.

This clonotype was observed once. The CDR3 coding sequence is TGCAGCGTTGAAGGGACAGGGGGCGCCAGCTCTGGGGCCAACGTCCTGACTTTC. Translating gives CSVEGTGGASSGANVLTF. This sequence joins TRBV29-1 and TRBJ2-6; 11 bases are a match to TRBD1. Germline V CDR1 and CDR2: SQVTM, ANQGSEA. The CDR3 length is 18 residues. The junction had 5 bases not matched to a gene; V was cut back by 1 base and J by 0 bases.

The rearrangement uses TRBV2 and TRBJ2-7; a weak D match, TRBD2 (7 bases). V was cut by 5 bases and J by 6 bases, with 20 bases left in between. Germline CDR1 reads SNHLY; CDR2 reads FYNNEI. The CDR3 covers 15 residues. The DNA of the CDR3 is TGTGCCAGCAGTCTGGTTGCGGGGGCTCGCGGCGAGCAGTACTTC. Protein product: CASSLVAGARGEQYF.

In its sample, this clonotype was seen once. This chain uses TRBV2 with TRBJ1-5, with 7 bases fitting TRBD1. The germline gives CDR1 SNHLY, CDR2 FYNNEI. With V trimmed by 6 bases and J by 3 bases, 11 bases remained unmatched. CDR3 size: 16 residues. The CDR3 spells CASSQTGTGVNQPQHF. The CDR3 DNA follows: TGTGCCAGCAGCCAAACCGGAACAGGGGTCAATCAGCCCCAGCATTTT.

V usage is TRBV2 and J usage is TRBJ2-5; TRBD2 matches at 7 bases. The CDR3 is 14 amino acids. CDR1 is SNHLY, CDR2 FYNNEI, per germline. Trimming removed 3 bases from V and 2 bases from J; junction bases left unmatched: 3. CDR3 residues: CASSEGGPQETQYF. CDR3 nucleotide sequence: TGTGCCAGCAGTGAGGGAGGGCCTCAAGAGACCCAGTACTTC.

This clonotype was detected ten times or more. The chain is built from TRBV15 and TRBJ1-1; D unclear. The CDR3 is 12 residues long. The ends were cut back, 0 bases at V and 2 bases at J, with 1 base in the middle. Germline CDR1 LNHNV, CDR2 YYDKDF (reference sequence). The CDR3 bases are TGTGCCACCAGCAGAGATAACACTGAAGCTTTCTTT. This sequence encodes CATSRDNTEAFF.

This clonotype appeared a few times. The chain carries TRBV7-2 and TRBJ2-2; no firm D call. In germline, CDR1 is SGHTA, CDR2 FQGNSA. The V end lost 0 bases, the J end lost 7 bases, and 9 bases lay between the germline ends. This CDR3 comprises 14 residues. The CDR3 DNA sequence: TGTGCCAGCAGCTTAGCGGGAAGTGGCGGGGAGCTGTTTTTT. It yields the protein CASSLAGSGGELFF.

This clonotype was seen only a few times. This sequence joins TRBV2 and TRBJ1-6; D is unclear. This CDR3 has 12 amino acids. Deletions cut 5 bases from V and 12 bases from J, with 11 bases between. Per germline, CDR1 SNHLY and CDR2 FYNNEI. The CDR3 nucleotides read TGTGCCAGCAGTTCGGGAGTTCAACCCCTCCACTTT. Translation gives CASSSGVQPLHF.

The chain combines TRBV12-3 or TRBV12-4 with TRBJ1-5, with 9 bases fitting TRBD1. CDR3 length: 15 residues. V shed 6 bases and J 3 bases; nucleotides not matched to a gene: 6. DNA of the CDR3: TGTGCCAGCAGCAAGGGACAGGGAAACAATCAGCCCCAGCATTTT. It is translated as CASSKGQGNNQPQHF.

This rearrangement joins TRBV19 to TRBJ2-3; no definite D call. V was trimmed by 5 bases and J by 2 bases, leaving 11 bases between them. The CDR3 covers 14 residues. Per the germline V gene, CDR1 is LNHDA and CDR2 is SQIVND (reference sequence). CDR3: CASSYRRPTDTQYF. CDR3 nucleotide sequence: TGTGCCAGTAGTTACAGACGGCCCACAGATACGCAGTATTTT.